Shown below are 17 T cell receptor beta chains from a single sample sequenced in a study of beta chain features in type 1 diabetes (dated by TCRdb to the late 2010s). The library came from the immunoSEQ multiplex PCR assay. The High Capacity cDNA Reverse Transcription Kit was used to reverse transcribe all of the isolated RNA, meaning that expressed TCRB transcripts were what got sequenced. TCRdb stores this immuneACCESS table with in-frame sequences only. Part of the clones is absent; in the studies checked, under half of the shortfall reflects unresolved V genes, and no reason is known for the rest. The sample table records about 900,000 clones; roughly a sixth of these occur just once. Together, the top ten hold about 0.02% of the sample. The source material was naive CD4+ T cells from blood. The sample's cell subset or site, from its label and the paper: true naive CD4+ T cells. Receptors originate from a woman younger than 30 in good health.

This clone was picked up a small number of times. The V call is TRBV7-9, the J call TRBJ1-2, with D unclear. The V end lost 1 base, the J end lost 4 bases, and 13 bases lay between the germline ends. The CDR3 consists of 15 residues. Germline V gene sequence: CDR1 SEHNR, CDR2 FQNEAQ (reference sequence). CDR3 sequence reads: CASSLGAVGSYGYTF. The DNA of the CDR3 is TGTGCCAGCAGCTTAGGTGCGGTGGGGTCCTATGGCTACACCTTC.

This chain joins TRBV28 and TRBJ2-1, with 9 nucleotides matching TRBD2. This CDR3 has 15 amino acids. The V gene's germline CDR1 is MDHEN and CDR2 SYDVKM. V lost 4 bases and J lost 4; bases outside the gene matches: 5. In DNA, the CDR3 is TGTGCCAGCAGTTCCGCGGGAGGGATTTACAATGAGCAGTTCTTC. It yields the protein CASSSAGGIYNEQFF.

The V call is TRBV4-3, the J call TRBJ1-4; 11 positions match TRBD1. Germline loops: CDR1 LGHNA, CDR2 YSLEER. This CDR3 is 17 amino acids long. V lost 0 bases to trimming and J lost 7 bases; unmatched junction nucleotides: 7. CDR3 sequence (DNA): TGCGCCAGCAGCCAAGACGGACAGGGGGCCGTAGGTGAAAAACTGTTTTTT. Translated: CASSQDGQGAVGEKLFF.

J is TRBJ2-2 and V is TRBV2; D might be TRBD1 (6 bases). CDR3 length equals 13 residues. Trimming took 2 bases from V and 6 from J, leaving 7 bases between them. From germline, CDR1 is SNHLY and CDR2 FYNNEI. This CDR3 reads CASSEQGSGELFF. CDR3 coding DNA: TGTGCCAGCAGTGAACAGGGGTCCGGGGAGCTGTTTTTT.

The chain employs TRBV7-9 and TRBJ1-2; D gene uncertain. CDR1 is SEHNR, CDR2 FQNEAQ, per germline (reference sequence). The CDR3 has 12 amino acids. The V gene lost 5 bases and the J gene lost 8 bases, with 12 bases spanning the gap. The CDR3 sequence is CASSEGRGGYTF. The CDR3 DNA sequence: TGTGCCAGCAGCGAAGGGAGAGGGGGCTACACCTTC.

The chain employs TRBV5-4 and TRBJ2-5; TRBD2 agrees at 11 bases. V gave up 6 bases and J gave up 2 bases; unmatched junction bases: 6. CDR1 and CDR2 from the germline V gene are SGHNT and YYREEE (reference sequence). The CDR3 runs 15 residues. CDR3 coding DNA: TGTGCCAGCACACCGGGACTAGCGGTGCAAGAGACCCAGTACTTC. It translates to CASTPGLAVQETQYF.

The gene calls are TRBV6-5 and TRBJ2-1; TRBD1 agrees at 8 bases. The CDR3 contains 14 residues. The germline gives CDR1 MNHEY, CDR2 SVGAGI. Losses at the gene ends were 5 bases for V and 3 bases for J; bases not matched to a gene: 3. CDR3 DNA sequence: TGTGCCAGCAGTCGGACAGGGTTCTACAATGAGCAGTTCTTC. Translated: CASSRTGFYNEQFF.

The chain links TRBV7-2 to TRBJ2-5; D is unclear. Germline V lookup: CDR1 SGHTA, CDR2 FQGNSA. Trimming pared 2 bases from V and 5 bases from J, leaving 12 bases between. CDR3 length: 14 amino acids. CDR3 residues: CASSLWNSAETQYF. The CDR3 DNA reads as TGTGCCAGCAGCTTATGGAATTCAGCGGAGACCCAGTACTTC.

This clone occurred a few times. This chain links TRBV20-1 with TRBJ2-3, with D hard to call. This CDR3 region has 11 residues. V dropped 2 bases and J dropped 6 bases, with 6 bases sitting between them. The V gene's germline CDR1 is DFQATT and CDR2 SNEGSKA (reference sequence). CDR3 sequence (DNA): TGCAGTGCTAGACTTCCGGATACGCAGTATTTT. This codes for CSARLPDTQYF.

The chain recombines TRBV21-1 with TRBJ2-3. TRBV21-1 counts as a pseudogene. The CDR3 is 11 amino acids. CDR3 residues: CASSLPDTQYF. The CDR3 bases are TGTGCCAGCAGCCTGCCAGATACGCAGTATTTT.

The chain is built from TRBV18 and TRBJ2-7, with D perhaps TRBD2 (6 bases). Per germline, CDR1 KGHSH and CDR2 LQKENI. V shed 3 bases and J shed 3 bases, with 18 bases lying between them. The CDR3 has 16 residues. CDR3 amino acids: CASSPSPAGPLYEQYF. For the CDR3, the DNA is TGTGCCAGCTCACCTTCGCCTGCGGGACCGCTCTACGAGCAGTACTTC.

This clone was found a few times. V is TRBV7-9 and J is TRBJ2-3; 13 bases are a match to TRBD2. The germline V gene has CDR1 SEHNR and CDR2 FQNEAQ (reference sequence). The CDR3 loop spans 17 amino acids. The V gene end was trimmed by 5 bases and the J gene end by 6 bases; junction bases not matched to a gene: 11. The CDR3, as DNA: TGTGCCAGCAGCCCAGAGGGACTAGCGGGAAGATTTGATACGCAGTATTTT. Encoded protein: CASSPEGLAGRFDTQYF.

The sample holds a few counts of this clone. V usage is TRBV5-4 and J usage is TRBJ2-3; 7 positions agree with TRBD2. The CDR3 sequence is 13 residues long. V lost 4 bases to trimming and J lost 5 bases; unmatched junction nucleotides: 4. CDR1 is SGHNT and CDR2 is YYREEE in the germline V gene (reference sequence). CDR3 sequence: CASSPSGEDTQYF. CDR3 sequence (DNA): TGTGCCAGCAGCCCAAGCGGGGAAGATACGCAGTATTTT.

A single count supports this clone. A clone one base away is much larger, so this may be a read error. V and J are TRBV27 and TRBJ2-7; possibly TRBD1 for D (6 bases). The CDR3 consists of 12 residues. Per the germline V gene, CDR1 is MNHEY and CDR2 is SMNVEV (reference sequence). Trimming removed 5 bases at V and 2 bases at J, with 7 bases between. The CDR3 nucleotides read TGTGCCAGCAGTCAGGGGACCTACGAGCAGTACTTC. As protein: CASSQGTYEQYF.

The chain employs TRBV18 and TRBJ2-5, with TRBD2 identical over 11 bases. CDR1 and CDR2 from the germline V gene are KGHSH and LQKENI. The trim removed 1 base at V and 4 bases at J, leaving 2 bases unmatched. This CDR3 is 15 amino acids long. The CDR3 is CASSPLAGGPETQYF. The CDR3 DNA is TGTGCCAGCTCACCACTAGCGGGAGGGCCAGAGACCCAGTACTTC.

The chain has TRBV19 and TRBJ2-1, with D hard to call. Germline V gene lookup returns CDR1 LNHDA and CDR2 SQIVND (reference sequence). There are 12 residues in the CDR3. V was shortened by 6 bases and J by 9 bases, with 12 bases between the two germline ends. The CDR3 DNA reads as TGTGCCAGTAGCCTAGGGAAGGGTGAGCAGTTCTTC. This sequence encodes CASSLGKGEQFF.

A note on this clone: Distinct nucleotide sequences in the sample also encode this CDR3. V gene TRBV4-2 combines with J gene TRBJ2-1; 7 bases map to TRBD2. Germline CDR1 reads LGHNA; CDR2 reads YNFKEQ. Germline trimming cut 0 bases from V and 0 bases from J; bases unmatched to any gene: 2. The CDR3 length is 16 residues. The CDR3 bases are TGTGCCAGCAGCCAAGAGGGCGGGAGCTCCTACAATGAGCAGTTCTTC. The encoded protein is CASSQEGGSSYNEQFF.